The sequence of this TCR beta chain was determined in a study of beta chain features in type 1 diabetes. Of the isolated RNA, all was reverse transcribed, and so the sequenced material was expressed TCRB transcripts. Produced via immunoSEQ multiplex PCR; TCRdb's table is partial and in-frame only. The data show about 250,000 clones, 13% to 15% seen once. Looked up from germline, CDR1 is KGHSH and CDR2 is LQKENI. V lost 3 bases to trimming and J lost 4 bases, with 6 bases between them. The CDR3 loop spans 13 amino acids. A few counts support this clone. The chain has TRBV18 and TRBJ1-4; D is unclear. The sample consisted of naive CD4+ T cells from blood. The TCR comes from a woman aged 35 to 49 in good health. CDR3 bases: TGTGCCAGCTCACCGCCAGATAATGAAAAACTGTTTTTT. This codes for CASSPPDNEKLFF.